Shown below are 28 T cell receptor beta chains from a single sample sequenced in a study of blood T cells in healthy people across ages. Alongside a J-beta primer mix, a sample-barcoded 5' primer served in a second PCR lasting roughly 7 to 11 cycles. One entry per CDR3 protein, called by TCRdb with MiXCR from the 5' RACE reads. The table has under 2 million distinct CDR3 sequences, about 35% seen once. Material: blood. These receptors came from a woman aged 25 to 39 in good health.

This clonotype occurred a few times. The chain couples TRBV5-1 to TRBJ1-2; 11 bases are shared with TRBD1. The CDR3 runs to 15 residues. With V trimmed by 4 bases and J by 4 bases, 6 bases remained unmatched. Looked up from germline, CDR1 is SGHRS and CDR2 is YFSETQ. The CDR3 nucleotides read TGCGCCAGCAGCAAGGGACAGGGGGATGGCTATGGCTACACCTTC. It encodes CASSKGQGDGYGYTF.

The chain employs TRBV12-3 or TRBV12-4 and TRBJ1-5; 7 bases line up with TRBD1. Unmatched junction bases numbered 6, after V lost 10 bases and J lost 6 bases. The CDR3 has 12 residues. CDR3 region: CAIGGGSQPQHF. CDR3 bases: TGTGCCATCGGAGGGGGCAGTCAGCCCCAGCATTTT.

With respect to this clonotype: Germline is not matched at one junction end, which may reflect a read error. The rearrangement links TRBV29-1 to TRBJ2-7; D is possibly TRBD1 (5 bases). Germline CDR1 SQVTM, CDR2 ANQGSEA. This CDR3 region has 13 residues. The CDR3, as DNA: TGCAGCGTCGAAGTACAGGAGTCCTACGGGCAGTACTTC. Its translation is CSVEVQESYGQYF.

This clonotype was observed at least ten times. This chain links TRBV3-1 with TRBJ1-2, with TRBD1 matching over 8 bases. CDR1 is LGHDT and CDR2 is YNNKEL in the germline V gene (reference sequence). V trimming: 6 bases; J trimming: 5 bases; junction bases outside the gene matches: 8. This CDR3 contains 14 residues. CDR3 coding DNA: TGTGCCAGCAGACCCACAGGGGGATTTTATGGCTACACCTTC. This encodes CASRPTGGFYGYTF. The variable domain in full, completed from reference TRBV3-1 and TRBJ1-2, reads DTAVSQTPKYLVTQMGNDKSIKCEQNLGHDTMYWYKQDSKKFLKIMFSYNNKELIINETVPNRFSPKSPDKAHLNLHINSLELGDSAVYFCASRPTGGFYGYTFGSGTRLTVV.

The chain employs TRBV28 and TRBJ2-7, with TRBD1 matching 7 bases. V lost 10 bases to trimming and J lost 2 bases; unmatched junction nucleotides: 11. The CDR3 extends over 14 amino acids. Germline CDR1 MDHEN, CDR2 SYDVKM. The DNA of the CDR3 is TGTGCCATTCGGGAATACAGGGGTCCCTACGAGCAGTACTTC. Its translation is CAIREYRGPYEQYF.

The chain uses TRBV6-1 and TRBJ1-2; D call uncertain. Trimming pared 6 bases from V and 5 bases from J, leaving 13 bases between. The CDR3 sequence is 13 residues long. Germline CDR1 and CDR2: MNHNS and SASEGT. The DNA for the CDR3 is TGTGCCAGCAGAGAGAGGAGCTATTATGGCTACACCTTC. It yields the protein CASRERSYYGYTF.

J is TRBJ2-7 and V is TRBV25-1; 7 bases are shared with TRBD2. Germline CDR1 and CDR2: MGHDK and SYGVNS. The CDR3 consists of 17 residues. Losses at the gene ends were 3 bases for V and 0 bases for J; bases not matched to a gene: 11. CDR3 coding DNA: TGTGCCAGCAGTGATATTGCGGGGCTAGCGGACTCCTACGAGCAGTACTTC. As protein: CASSDIAGLADSYEQYF.

The count of this clonotype is one. The V and J genes are TRBV20-1 and TRBJ1-2; D ambiguous. V gave up 0 bases and J gave up 4 bases, with 12 bases separating them. The germline CDR1 and CDR2 sequences are DFQATT and SNEGSKA (reference sequence). This CDR3 spans 14 amino acids. In DNA, the CDR3 is TGCAGTGCTAGAGATATGGAGGTGACCTATGGCTACACCTTC. Translating gives CSARDMEVTYGYTF.

This chain joins TRBV4-1 and TRBJ1-4; D remains ambiguous. CDR3 length equals 16 residues. Germline V gene lookup returns CDR1 MGHRA and CDR2 YSYEKL. Trimming pared 0 bases from V and 9 bases from J, leaving 17 bases between. The CDR3 is CASSQDGSYSSKKLFF. The DNA of the CDR3 is TGCGCCAGCAGCCAAGATGGGAGTTATTCCTCGAAAAAACTGTTTTTT.

The genes are TRBV20-1 and TRBJ1-5; TRBD1 agrees at 10 bases. This CDR3 has 17 residues. Germline V gene lookup returns CDR1 DFQATT and CDR2 SNEGSKA (reference sequence). The V and J ends lost 0 bases and 6 bases, in that order; junction bases with no gene match: 11. The CDR3: CSARDTGTGVFGQPQHF. As DNA, the CDR3 is TGCAGTGCTAGAGATACCGGGACAGGGGTTTTTGGTCAGCCCCAGCATTTT.

This clonotype has a handful of counts. This sequence joins TRBV15 and TRBJ2-5; D is possibly TRBD1 (6 bases). The germline CDR1 and CDR2 sequences are LNHNV and YYDKDF (reference sequence). The CDR3 consists of 15 residues. V was pared by 3 bases and J by 1 base, with 12 bases between. The CDR3 sequence: CATSRDRISQETQYF. The CDR3 region has the DNA TGTGCCACCAGCAGGGACAGAATCTCCCAAGAGACCCAGTACTTC.

The chain is built from TRBV28 and TRBJ1-1; unclear D gene. V shed 3 bases and J shed 6 bases, with 17 bases lying between them. The CDR3 spans 15 residues. Germline-derived CDR1 and CDR2 are MDHEN and SYDVKM. DNA for the CDR3: TGTGCCAGCAGTTTGATCGGCGGGCTACGGGCTGAAGCTTTCTTT. Translating it yields CASSLIGGLRAEAFF.

This clonotype occurred a few times. The chain uses TRBV20-1 and TRBJ1-1; D not certain. The CDR3 totals 14 residues. CDR1 and CDR2 from the germline V gene are DFQATT and SNEGSKA (reference sequence). V gave up 3 bases and J gave up 2 bases, with 13 bases separating them. The CDR3 is CSASPVSSNTEAFF. The DNA for the CDR3 is TGCAGTGCTAGCCCAGTATCTTCAAACACTGAAGCTTTCTTT.

This chain uses TRBV3-1 with TRBJ1-2; TRBD1 aligns across 9 bases. After removal of 10 bases from V and 2 bases from J, the junction contained 5 bases not matched to a gene. This CDR3 is built from 13 residues. The germline V gene encodes CDR1 LGHDT and CDR2 YNNKEL (reference sequence). CDR3 in amino acids: CATRDRVNYGYTF. CDR3 nucleotide sequence: TGTGCCACCCGGGACAGGGTCAACTATGGCTACACCTTC.

The chain is built from TRBV5-6 and TRBJ2-3, with 8 bases that match TRBD2. The CDR3 has 16 amino acids. V lost 3 bases, J lost 2 bases, and 8 bases stayed unmatched. CDR1 is SGHDT, CDR2 YYEEEE, per germline. The CDR3, as DNA: TGTGCCAGCAGCTCAATGGGACTAGATGCCACAGATACGCAGTATTTT. This translates into CASSSMGLDATDTQYF.

The chain carries TRBV3-1 and TRBJ1-2, with a tentative D call TRBD1 (5 bases). Trimming left V 5 bases short and J 8 bases short, with 24 bases between. The CDR3 totals 16 residues. Germline CDR1 LGHDT, CDR2 YNNKEL (reference sequence). The CDR3 loop reads CASSLAAGTRHGGYTF. The CDR3, as DNA: TGTGCCAGCAGCTTGGCAGCCGGGACCAGACACGGGGGCTACACCTTC.

This clonotype was seen more than once but under ten times. This sequence joins TRBV5-1 and TRBJ2-1; tentative D call: TRBD1 (5 bases). Germline CDR1 reads SGHRS; CDR2 reads YFSETQ. There are 16 residues in the CDR3. V dropped 4 bases and J dropped 0 bases, with 14 bases sitting between them. The CDR3 sequence: CASSQNPGASYNEQFF. As DNA, the CDR3 is TGCGCCAGCAGCCAGAACCCTGGGGCCTCCTACAATGAGCAGTTCTTC.

This clonotype was observed many times. J is TRBJ2-5 and V is TRBV29-1, with a possible D match to TRBD2 (6 bases). The CDR3 covers 17 residues. Looked up from germline, CDR1 is SQVTM and CDR2 is ANQGSEA. V lost 0 bases to trimming and J lost 5 bases, with 22 bases between them. The CDR3 is CSVEERTGLAVRETQYF. The DNA for the CDR3 is TGCAGCGTTGAAGAACGGACGGGTTTAGCGGTACGGGAGACCCAGTACTTC.

CDR3 nucleotide sequence: TGCAGTGCGTTCCCAGGGGCGAGTAATGAGCAGTTCTTC. Its protein is CSAFPGASNEQFF. The chain links TRBV20-1 to TRBJ2-1, with TRBD1 as a possible D gene (6 bases). From germline, CDR1 is DFQATT and CDR2 SNEGSKA (reference sequence). The V end lost 6 bases, the J end lost 7 bases, and 16 bases lay between the germline ends. This CDR3 is built from 13 residues.

The gene calls are TRBV6-1 and TRBJ2-3; D remains unclear. The length of the CDR3 is 16 residues. V was cut by 1 base and J by 1 base, with 12 bases left in between. Looked up from germline, CDR1 is MNHNS and CDR2 is SASEGT. The CDR3 loop reads CASSEEELVGTDTQYF. CDR3 bases: TGTGCCAGCAGTGAAGAGGAACTGGTGGGCACAGATACGCAGTATTTT.

This rearrangement joins TRBV9 to TRBJ1-2, with D tentatively TRBD1 (5 bases). The V end was cut by 0 bases, the J end by 7 bases, with 10 bases between. Germline V gives CDR1 SGDLS, CDR2 YYNGEE. The CDR3 is 13 amino acids. CDR3 loop: CASSVEGALGYTF. Written as DNA, the CDR3 is TGTGCCAGCAGCGTAGAAGGGGCGCTTGGCTACACCTTC.

This chain joins TRBV7-8 and TRBJ2-7, with a possible D match to TRBD2 (6 bases). Germline values: CDR1 SGHVS, CDR2 FQNEAQ. This CDR3 spans 15 amino acids. Trimming took off 3 bases at V and 3 bases at J, with 15 bases between the two ends. The CDR3 reads CASSLRSSAIYEQYF. The CDR3 DNA reads TGTGCCAGCAGCTTGCGATCTAGCGCAATCTACGAGCAGTACTTC.

This clonotype was counted between two and nine times. The V gene is TRBV20-1, the J gene TRBJ2-6; 9 nucleotides align to TRBD2. The CDR3 runs to 16 residues. Losses at the gene ends were 5 bases for V and 0 bases for J; bases not matched to a gene: 5. The V gene's germline CDR1 is DFQATT and CDR2 SNEGSKA (reference sequence). The CDR3 is CSALRGGVSGANVLTF. The CDR3 DNA sequence: TGCAGTGCTCTGCGGGGGGGAGTCTCTGGGGCCAACGTCCTGACTTTC.

V usage is TRBV6-6 and J usage is TRBJ2-2; TRBD1 matches 7 bases. Trimming removed 1 base from V and 7 bases from J; junction bases left unmatched: 12. The CDR3 has 17 amino acids. The germline CDR1 and CDR2 sequences are MNHNY and SVGAGI (reference sequence). The chain's CDR3 is CASSYFRERGRDGELFF. The CDR3 nucleotides read TGTGCCAGCAGTTACTTCCGTGAGAGGGGGCGTGACGGGGAGCTGTTTTTT.

This clonotype was seen only a few times. The V and J genes are TRBV25-1 and TRBJ2-1, with 10 nucleotides matching TRBD1. V dropped 6 bases and J dropped 2; count of bases not matched to a gene: 7. The CDR3 consists of 16 residues. Germline CDR1 is MGHDK and CDR2 is SYGVNS. CDR3 protein: CASSDPGTGAYNEQFF. In DNA, the CDR3 is TGTGCCAGCAGCGACCCCGGGACAGGGGCCTACAATGAGCAGTTCTTC.

V is TRBV5-1 and J is TRBJ1-5; a weak D match, TRBD1 (5 bases). The CDR3 contains 15 residues. V dropped 0 bases and J dropped 6 bases, with 13 bases sitting between them. Germline V gene lookup returns CDR1 SGHRS and CDR2 YFSETQ. CDR3 amino acids: CASSLEGSQGQPQHF. CDR3 coding DNA: TGCGCCAGCAGCTTGGAGGGGTCACAAGGTCAGCCCCAGCATTTT.

The rearrangement uses TRBV5-1 and TRBJ1-2, with D possibly TRBD1 on 5 matching bases. CDR1 and CDR2 from the germline V gene are SGHRS and YFSETQ. The CDR3 is made up of 16 amino acids. Trimming took off 0 bases at V and 4 bases at J, with 16 bases between the two ends. The CDR3 sequence: CASSLDGTASSYGYTF. DNA for the CDR3: TGCGCCAGCAGCTTGGACGGGACGGCCTCTAGCTATGGCTACACCTTC.

The rearrangement uses TRBV20-1 and TRBJ2-7; 13 positions agree with TRBD2. The V segment lost 6 bases and the J segment 4 bases; nucleotides outside the gene matches: 6. The CDR3 covers 14 residues. The germline V gene encodes CDR1 DFQATT and CDR2 SNEGSKA (reference sequence). Here the CDR3 reads CSARKLAGGYEQYF. The CDR3 nucleotides are TGCAGTGCAAGGAAACTAGCGGGAGGGTACGAGCAGTACTTC.